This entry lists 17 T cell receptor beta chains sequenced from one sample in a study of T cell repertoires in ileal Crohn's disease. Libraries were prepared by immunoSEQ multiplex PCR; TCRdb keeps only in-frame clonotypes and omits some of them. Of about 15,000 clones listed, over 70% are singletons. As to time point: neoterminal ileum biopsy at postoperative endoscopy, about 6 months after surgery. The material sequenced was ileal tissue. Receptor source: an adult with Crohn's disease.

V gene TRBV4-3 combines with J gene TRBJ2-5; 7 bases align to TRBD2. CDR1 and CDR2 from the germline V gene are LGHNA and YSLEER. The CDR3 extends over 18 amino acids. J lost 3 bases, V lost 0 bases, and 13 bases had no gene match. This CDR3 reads CASSQDLRGGIREETQYF. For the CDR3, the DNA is TGCGCCAGCAGCCAAGATTTGCGGGGAGGGATCCGGGAAGAGACCCAGTACTTC.

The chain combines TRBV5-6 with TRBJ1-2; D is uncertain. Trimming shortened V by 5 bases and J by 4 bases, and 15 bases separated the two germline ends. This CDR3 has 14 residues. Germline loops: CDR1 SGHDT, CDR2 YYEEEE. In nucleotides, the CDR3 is TGTGCCAGCAGTCTAGCCCAACCCGGCTATGGCTACACCTTC. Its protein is CASSLAQPGYGYTF.

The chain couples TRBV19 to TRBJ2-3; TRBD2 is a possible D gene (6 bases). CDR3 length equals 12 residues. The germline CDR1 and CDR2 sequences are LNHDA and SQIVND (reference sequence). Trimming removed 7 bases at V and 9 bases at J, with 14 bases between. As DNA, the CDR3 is TGTGCCAGTATGGAAGTTCGGGGGACGCAGTATTTT. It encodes CASMEVRGTQYF.

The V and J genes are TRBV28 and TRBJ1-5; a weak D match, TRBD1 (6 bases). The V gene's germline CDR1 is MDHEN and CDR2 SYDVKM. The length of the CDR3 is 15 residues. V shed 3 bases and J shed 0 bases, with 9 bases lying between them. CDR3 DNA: TGTGCCAGCAGTTTCGCAGGGGTTAGCAATCAGCCCCAGCATTTT. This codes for CASSFAGVSNQPQHF.

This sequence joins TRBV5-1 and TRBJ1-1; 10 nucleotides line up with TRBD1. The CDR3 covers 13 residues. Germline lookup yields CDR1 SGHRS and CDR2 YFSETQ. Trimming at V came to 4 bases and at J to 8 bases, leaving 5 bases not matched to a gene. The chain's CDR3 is CASSASTGGEAFF. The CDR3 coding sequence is TGCGCCAGCAGCGCCTCGACAGGGGGCGAAGCTTTCTTT.

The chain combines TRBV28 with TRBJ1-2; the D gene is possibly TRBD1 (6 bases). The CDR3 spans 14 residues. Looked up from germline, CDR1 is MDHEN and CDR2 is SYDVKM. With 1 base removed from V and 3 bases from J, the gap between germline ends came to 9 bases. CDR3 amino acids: CASSLSWGHYGYTF. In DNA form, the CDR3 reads TGTGCCAGCAGTTTATCGTGGGGGCACTATGGCTACACCTTC.

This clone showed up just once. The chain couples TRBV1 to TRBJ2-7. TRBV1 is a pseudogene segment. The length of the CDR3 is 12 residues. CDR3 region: CTSSQEIYEQYF. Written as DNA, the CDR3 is TGCACCAGCAGCCAAGAGATATACGAGCAGTACTTC.

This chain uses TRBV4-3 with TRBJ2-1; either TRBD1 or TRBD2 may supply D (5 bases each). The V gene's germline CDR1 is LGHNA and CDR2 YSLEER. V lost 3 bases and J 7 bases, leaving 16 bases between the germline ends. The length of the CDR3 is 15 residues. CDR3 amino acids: CASSQGYEGINEQFF. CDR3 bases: TGCGCCAGCAGCCAGGGTTATGAGGGGATAAATGAGCAGTTCTTC.

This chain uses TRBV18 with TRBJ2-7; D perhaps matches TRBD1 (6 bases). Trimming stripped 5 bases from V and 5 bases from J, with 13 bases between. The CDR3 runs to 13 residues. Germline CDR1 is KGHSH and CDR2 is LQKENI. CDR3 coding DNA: TGTGCCAGCTCAACAGGGATGGGGGACGAGCAGTACTTC. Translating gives CASSTGMGDEQYF.

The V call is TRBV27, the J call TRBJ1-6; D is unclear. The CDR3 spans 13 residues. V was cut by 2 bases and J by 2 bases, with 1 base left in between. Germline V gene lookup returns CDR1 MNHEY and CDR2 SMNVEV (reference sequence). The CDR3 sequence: CASSLTYNSPLHF. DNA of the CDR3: TGTGCCAGCAGTTTAACCTATAATTCACCCCTCCACTTT.

Written as DNA, the CDR3 is TGTGCCAGCAGCTTAGCGTCAGGTCCCGACACCGGGGAGCTGTTTTTT. Its protein product is CASSLASGPDTGELFF. This rearrangement joins TRBV7-7 to TRBJ2-2; D remains ambiguous. The V end lost 0 bases, the J end lost 3 bases, and 11 bases lay between the germline ends. The CDR3 runs 16 residues. In germline, CDR1 is SSHAT, CDR2 FNYEAQ (reference sequence).

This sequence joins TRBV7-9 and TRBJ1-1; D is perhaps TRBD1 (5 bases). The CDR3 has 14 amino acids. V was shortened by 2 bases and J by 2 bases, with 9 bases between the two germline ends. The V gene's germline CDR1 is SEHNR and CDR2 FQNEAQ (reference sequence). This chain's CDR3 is CASSLSGDNTEAFF. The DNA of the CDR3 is TGTGCCAGCAGCTTATCCGGGGACAACACTGAAGCTTTCTTT.

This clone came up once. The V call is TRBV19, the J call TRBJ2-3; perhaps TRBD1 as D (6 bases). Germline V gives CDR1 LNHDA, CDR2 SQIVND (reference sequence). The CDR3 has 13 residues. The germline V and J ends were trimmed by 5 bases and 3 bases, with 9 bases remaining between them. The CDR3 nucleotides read TGTGCCAGTAGTCCACAGGGTACAGATACGCAGTATTTT. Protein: CASSPQGTDTQYF.

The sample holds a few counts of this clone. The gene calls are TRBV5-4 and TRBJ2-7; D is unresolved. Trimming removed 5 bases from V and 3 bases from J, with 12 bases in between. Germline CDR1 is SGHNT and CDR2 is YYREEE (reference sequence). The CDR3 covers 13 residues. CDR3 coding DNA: TGTGCCAGCAGTACGCAAGGGCTCTACGAGCAGTACTTC. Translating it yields CASSTQGLYEQYF.

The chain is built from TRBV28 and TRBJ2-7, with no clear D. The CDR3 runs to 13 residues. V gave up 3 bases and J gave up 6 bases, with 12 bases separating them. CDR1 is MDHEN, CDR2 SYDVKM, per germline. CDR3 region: CASSLGYVFEQYF. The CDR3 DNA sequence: TGTGCCAGCAGTTTGGGGTACGTCTTCGAGCAGTACTTC.

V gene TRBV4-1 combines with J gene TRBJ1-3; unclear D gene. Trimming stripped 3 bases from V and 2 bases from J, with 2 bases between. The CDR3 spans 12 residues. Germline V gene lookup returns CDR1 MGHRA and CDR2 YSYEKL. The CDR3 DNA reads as TGCGCCAGCAGCCACGCTGGAAACACCATATATTTT. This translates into CASSHAGNTIYF.

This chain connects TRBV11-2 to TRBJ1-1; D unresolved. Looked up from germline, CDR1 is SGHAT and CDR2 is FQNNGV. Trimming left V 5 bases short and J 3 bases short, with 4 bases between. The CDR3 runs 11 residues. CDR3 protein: CASSPHTEAFF. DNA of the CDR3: TGTGCCAGCAGCCCCCACACTGAAGCTTTCTTT. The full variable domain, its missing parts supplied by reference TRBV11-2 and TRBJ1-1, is EAGVAQSPRYKIIEKRQSVAFWCNPISGHATLYWYQQILGQGPKLLIQFQNNGVVDDSQLPKDRFSAERLKGVDSTLKIQPAKLEDSAVYLCASSPHTEAFFGQGTRLTVV.